This is a list of T cell receptor beta chains from one sample in a study of TIL therapy for anti-PD-1-resistant metastatic lung cancer. Sequenced by immunoSEQ multiplex PCR; TCRdb stores in-frame clones only, minus some. The table includes tens of thousands of clones, 70% to 75% detected once. Sample: blood, taken at baseline. These receptors were obtained from a person between 25 and 79 years old with non-small cell lung cancer. CDR3s include the opening cysteine and the closing phenylalanine or tryptophan. Fields, in order: CDR3 protein, CDR3 DNA, J gene, D gene, V gene. The D gene is left open where the match is weak.

CASSSSSGGAQNIQYF	TGTGCCAGCAGCTCATCTAGCGGGGGGGCTCAAAACATTCAGTACTTC	TRBJ2-4	TRBD2	TRBV7-9
CASSASQGAGSKYF	TGTGCCAGCAGCGCCTCACAGGGGGCGGGCAGCAAGTACTTC	TRBJ2-4	TRBD1	TRBV9
CASSPQGARYGYTF	TGTGCCAGCAGTCCACAGGGGGCAAGGTATGGCTACACCTTC	TRBJ1-2	TRBD1	TRBV27
CASSIRQLPNNEQFF	TGTGCCAGTAGTATCCGACAGCTACCAAACAATGAGCAGTTCTTC	TRBJ2-1	-	TRBV19
CATSREASYEQYF	TGTGCCACATCCCGGGAAGCGTCCTACGAGCAGTACTTC	TRBJ2-7	-	TRBV19
CASRGNLQFF	TGTGCCAGCAGAGGGAACCTCCAGTTCTTC	TRBJ2-1	-	TRBV2
CASSLARGSQETQYF	TGTGCCAGCAGCTTGGCCCGGGGAAGTCAAGAGACCCAGTACTTC	TRBJ2-5	-	TRBV5-4
CATSRDRGYNEQFF	TGTGCCACCAGCAGGGACAGGGGATACAATGAGCAGTTCTTC	TRBJ2-1	TRBD1	TRBV15
CASSPGTASGTQYF	TGTGCCAGCAGCCCCGGGACTGCGAGTGGGACCCAGTACTTC	TRBJ2-5	-	TRBV28
CASSLGPTYGYTF	TGTGCCAGCAGCTTGGGACCGACGTATGGCTACACCTTC	TRBJ1-2	-	TRBV7-9
CASSYGRSSSYEQYF	TGTGCCAGCAGTTACGGCAGGTCTTCCTCCTACGAGCAGTACTTC	TRBJ2-7	-	TRBV6-5